This TCR beta chain was sequenced during a study of blood T cell repertoires in COVID-19. Study details: From the United States, Italy and Spain came samples of acute and convalescent COVID-19. The cDNA or gDNA used as material had been derived from T cells, B-cell-depleted T cells, or PBMCs.

This clone occurred once. Sequencing used immunoSEQ multiplex PCR; TCRdb keeps in-frame clones, though not all of them. The sample lists roughly 230,000 clones, roughly 91% occurring once. During active infection, Seattle patients enrolled and were then monitored through disease. The V end was cut by 2 bases, the J end by 9 bases, with 14 bases between. The CDR3 is 15 amino acids. Germline CDR1 is MNHEY and CDR2 is SVGAGI. The sequence derives from a man younger than 45 with COVID-19, enrolled during active disease. The V and J genes are TRBV6-5 and TRBJ1-6, with D possibly matching TRBD1 (6 bases). The specimen was peripheral blood. CDR3 sequence (DNA): TGTGCCAGCAGTTACCAGGACAGTCCTACTTCACCCCTCCACTTT. Encoded protein: CASSYQDSPTSPLHF.